These T cell receptor beta chains were read from a single sample in a study of blood T cell repertoires in COVID-19. Method: immunoSEQ multiplex PCR; TCRdb's copy keeps in-frame clones and lacks some. The table has around 99,000 clones, around 90% seen once. The sample consisted of peripheral blood. Receptor source: a woman in her 30s with acute or convalescent COVID-19. Each CDR3 is given without its conserved first and last residue. Each record gives: CDR3 length, V gene, CDR3 protein.

len: 13; v_gene: TRBV6-5; CDR3aa: ASSSDRGRFGELF
len: 11; v_gene: TRBV11-1; CDR3aa: ASNGEPTDTQY
len: 10; v_gene: TRBV29-1; CDR3aa: SAGQLNTEAF
len: 13; v_gene: TRBV7-9; CDR3aa: ASSLNYVYTDTQY
len: 13; v_gene: TRBV28; CDR3aa: ASSLWGADGNTIY
len: 15; v_gene: TRBV7-2; CDR3aa: ASSWRSGRSMNTEAF
len: 12; v_gene: TRBV27; CDR3aa: ASSRSGPPYEQY
len: 12; v_gene: TRBV19; CDR3aa: ASSMYRGNEKLF
len: 14; v_gene: TRBV28; CDR3aa: ASSRTAPATNEKLF
len: 12; v_gene: TRBV29-1; CDR3aa: SAQDSAINEKLF
len: 12; v_gene: TRBV11-3; CDR3aa: ASSLEESGNTIY
len: 13; v_gene: TRBV30; CDR3aa: AWSEGARRTGELF
len: 14; v_gene: TRBV4-1; CDR3aa: ASSQDRVESSYEQY
len: 15; v_gene: TRBV24-1; CDR3aa: ATSDSRTRENLYEQY
len: 15; v_gene: TRBV30; CDR3aa: AWSGGFGVKGNEKLF
len: 13; v_gene: TRBV14; CDR3aa: ASSQDAGADYGYT
len: 10; v_gene: TRBV13; CDR3aa: ASSLVLSPLH
len: 13; v_gene: TRBV9; CDR3aa: ASSPYGSGANVLT
len: 19; v_gene: TRBV19; CDR3aa: ASSSTPGGTGLAGGLDEQY
len: 12; v_gene: TRBV5-1; CDR3aa: ASSAGQDHNEQF
len: 15; v_gene: TRBV9; CDR3aa: ASSVAGTSGSTDTQY
len: 11; v_gene: TRBV10-3; CDR3aa: AISGTGVETQY